The 9 T cell receptor beta chains presented below share a single source sample, sequenced in a study of shared clonotypes between healthy human individuals. Produced via immunoSEQ multiplex PCR; TCRdb's table is partial and in-frame only. The table shows about half a million clones, with 78% occurring only once. The sequenced sample consisted of PBMCs. These receptors came from a woman aged 40 to 50 in good health. Some clones in this sample may be carry-over from other donors' samples.

This clone was recorded only once. The rearrangement joins TRBV7-3 to TRBJ2-7, with D unclear. The CDR3 runs 15 residues. The germline CDR1 and CDR2 sequences are SGHTA and FQGTGA. Trimming cost V 7 bases and J 3 bases, with 19 bases left between them. The CDR3 loop is CASILPRTTHYEQYF. For the CDR3, the DNA is TGTGCCAGCATCCTACCGCGGACCACTCACTACGAGCAGTACTTC.

The V and J genes are TRBV4-1 and TRBJ2-5; possibly TRBD1 or TRBD2 for D (7 bases each). The CDR3 extends over 19 amino acids. V lost 4 bases to trimming and J lost 4 bases, with 28 bases between them. Germline V lookup: CDR1 MGHRA, CDR2 YSYEKL. The chain's CDR3 is CASSPRASGSARGGETQYF. The DNA of the CDR3 is TGCGCCAGCAGCCCTCGAGCTAGCGGAAGCGCCAGGGGGGGAGAGACCCAGTACTTC.

This sequence joins TRBV5-4 and TRBJ2-2; 10 nucleotides align to TRBD1. Germline-derived CDR1 and CDR2 are SGHNT and YYREEE (reference sequence). Losses at the gene ends were 4 bases for V and 8 bases for J; bases not matched to a gene: 8. This CDR3 contains 15 residues. CDR3 bases: TGTGCCAGCAGCGCCGGGACAGGGGAGCCAGGGGAGCTGTTTTTT. Its translation is CASSAGTGEPGELFF.

V usage is TRBV7-2 and J usage is TRBJ2-3; D is perhaps TRBD2 (5 bases). In germline, CDR1 is SGHTA, CDR2 FQGNSA. V was shortened by 5 bases and J by 8 bases, with 14 bases between the two germline ends. The CDR3 sequence is 13 residues long. The CDR3 DNA reads TGTGCCAGCAGCCTACCACTAGTGGTTACGCAGTATTTT. Its protein is CASSLPLVVTQYF.

This clone has just one count. The chain is built from TRBV19 and TRBJ1-5, with no clear D. The CDR3 runs 15 residues. The germline V and J ends were trimmed by 4 bases and 0 bases, with 10 bases remaining between them. Germline V gives CDR1 LNHDA, CDR2 SQIVND (reference sequence). CDR3 in amino acids: CASSNQVNSNQPQHF. Here the CDR3 DNA reads TGTGCCAGTAGTAACCAGGTCAATAGCAATCAGCCCCAGCATTTT.

The chain combines TRBV5-1 with TRBJ1-2; no definite D call. Germline CDR1 reads SGHRS; CDR2 reads YFSETQ. Trimming stripped 4 bases from V and 1 base from J, with 14 bases between. The CDR3 length is 15 residues. CDR3 sequence: CASSLYDTVNYGYTF. The CDR3 nucleotides are TGCGCCAGCAGCCTCTACGACACGGTTAACTATGGCTACACCTTC.

V gene TRBV5-4 combines with J gene TRBJ2-5; the D is unclear. The end of the DNA is better explained by TRBJ2-7, so the J call may be wrong. Germline CDR1 reads SGHNT; CDR2 reads YYREEE (reference sequence). CDR3 length: 13 residues. CDR3 sequence: CASSPYQTYEQYF. The CDR3 DNA sequence: TGTGCCAGCAGCCCTTACCAAACCTACGAGCAGTACTTC.

The V and J genes are TRBV27 and TRBJ2-3; 12 bases line up with TRBD2. The CDR3 totals 15 residues. J lost 4 bases, V lost 6 bases, and 5 bases had no gene match. Per the germline V gene, CDR1 is MNHEY and CDR2 is SMNVEV (reference sequence). The CDR3 coding sequence is TGTGCCAGCAGCCGACTAGCGGGAGCGCCAGATACGCAGTATTTT. It specifies CASSRLAGAPDTQYF.

CDR3 DNA: TGTGCCACCAGCAGAGAAGGGGCCGAGCAGTACTTC. Encoded protein: CATSREGAEQYF. The rearrangement links TRBV15 to TRBJ2-7; D perhaps matches TRBD1 (5 bases). V was cut by 0 bases and J by 6 bases, with 6 bases left in between. Germline CDR1 and CDR2: LNHNV and YYDKDF (reference sequence). There are 12 residues in the CDR3.